This passage covers 22 T cell receptor beta chains from one sample sequenced in a study of cytomegalovirus exposure and HLA in healthy donors. Libraries were prepared by immunoSEQ multiplex PCR; TCRdb keeps only in-frame clonotypes and omits some of them. The data show about 160,000 clones, roughly 96% seen once. The sample was PBMCs. These receptors were obtained from a young woman in good health and CMV-seronegative.

The V call is TRBV6-5, the J call TRBJ2-5, with 8 bases that match TRBD2. This CDR3 spans 15 amino acids. J lost 2 bases, V lost 0 bases, and 2 bases had no gene match. Per germline, CDR1 MNHEY and CDR2 SVGAGI. The CDR3 region is CASSYSPSGQETQYF. Here the CDR3 DNA reads TGTGCCAGCAGTTACTCCCCTAGCGGGCAAGAGACCCAGTACTTC.

The chain couples TRBV30 to TRBJ2-7; no reliable D call. The CDR3 is 12 amino acids. Germline lookup yields CDR1 GTSNPN and CDR2 SVGIG (reference sequence). V gave up 5 bases and J gave up 1 base, with 9 bases separating them. The DNA of the CDR3 is TGTGCCTGGGCAAAGACTTCCTACGAGCAGTACTTC. Translating gives CAWAKTSYEQYF. The full variable domain, rest sourced from reference TRBV30 and TRBJ2-7, is SQTIHQWPATLVQPVGSPLSLECTVEGTSNPNLYWYRQAAGRGLQLLFYSVGIGQISSEVPQNLSASRPQDRQFILSSKKLLLSDSGFYLCAWAKTSYEQYFGPGTRLTVT.

The V and J genes are TRBV6-1 and TRBJ1-2; no definite D call. V lost 6 bases, J lost 5 bases, and 7 bases lay in between. Germline V gene lookup returns CDR1 MNHNS and CDR2 SASEGT. The CDR3 consists of 11 residues. CDR3 region: CASRQSYGYTF. The CDR3, as DNA: TGTGCCAGCAGACAGAGTTATGGCTACACCTTC.

On this clone itself: Different DNA sequences within this sample yield the same CDR3. This rearrangement joins TRBV4-2 to TRBJ2-5, with D unclear. Germline values: CDR1 LGHNA, CDR2 YNFKEQ. Deletions cut 0 bases from V and 5 bases from J, with 13 bases between. The CDR3 is made up of 15 amino acids. The CDR3 loop is CASSQEGTDEETQYF. The CDR3 nucleotides are TGTGCCAGCAGCCAAGAAGGTACAGATGAGGAGACCCAGTACTTC.

This clone was found a few times. The chain has TRBV19 and TRBJ1-1; D is uncertain. This CDR3 comprises 13 residues. Trimming took off 3 bases at V and 5 bases at J, with 10 bases between the two ends. The germline V gene has CDR1 LNHDA and CDR2 SQIVND (reference sequence). CDR3 sequence (DNA): TGTGCCAGTAGTATCGGAGGGATGACTGAAGCTTTCTTT. Its protein product is CASSIGGMTEAFF.

The chain carries TRBV7-9 and TRBJ1-1; D is perhaps TRBD1 (5 bases). The germline CDR1 and CDR2 sequences are SEHNR and FQNEAQ (reference sequence). The germline V and J ends were trimmed by 2 bases and 1 base, with 8 bases remaining between them. The CDR3 runs 14 residues. This CDR3 is CASSLQGPNTEAFF. The CDR3 DNA follows: TGTGCCAGCAGCTTACAGGGTCCGAACACTGAAGCTTTCTTT.

V and J are TRBV6-5 and TRBJ1-1, with 9 bases that match TRBD1. V was clipped by 6 bases and J by 5 bases; unmatched bases: 10. The CDR3 is 15 amino acids. From germline, CDR1 is MNHEY and CDR2 SVGAGI. DNA for the CDR3: TGTGCCAGCAGAGCCGCCGGGACAGGGTTTACTGAAGCTTTCTTT. It encodes CASRAAGTGFTEAFF.

The chain is built from TRBV15 and TRBJ2-1; 10 bases align to TRBD1. This CDR3 has 17 residues. Germline V gene lookup returns CDR1 LNHNV and CDR2 YYDKDF (reference sequence). The J segment lost 5 bases and the V segment lost 0 bases, leaving 7 bases of the junction unmatched. The CDR3 protein is CATSRDSRDRGHNEQFF. In DNA, the CDR3 is TGTGCCACCAGCAGAGATAGCCGGGACAGGGGACACAATGAGCAGTTCTTC.

The chain recombines TRBV5-1 with TRBJ2-1; 10 nucleotides agree with TRBD2. The V segment lost 2 bases and the J segment 7 bases; nucleotides outside the gene matches: 6. The CDR3 spans 15 residues. The germline V gene has CDR1 SGHRS and CDR2 YFSETQ. The CDR3 bases are TGCGCCAGCAGCTTTACTAGCGGGACTCTTAATGAGCAGTTCTTC. Its translation is CASSFTSGTLNEQFF.

The genes are TRBV19 and TRBJ1-5; 7 bases line up with TRBD1. CDR1 and CDR2 from the germline V gene are LNHDA and SQIVND (reference sequence). The CDR3 loop spans 15 amino acids. V lost 6 bases and J lost 4; bases outside the gene matches: 9. CDR3 DNA: TGTGCCAGTAGCCGTCGACAGGGACGGAATCAGCCCCAGCATTTT. This encodes CASSRRQGRNQPQHF.

This chain joins TRBV7-2 and TRBJ2-1; 9 bases agree with TRBD2. With 4 bases clipped from V and 0 bases from J, the junction kept 7 bases outside the gene matches. The CDR3 sequence is 17 residues long. The germline V gene has CDR1 SGHTA and CDR2 FQGNSA. CDR3 protein: CASSSLGRGGSYNEQFF. The CDR3 coding sequence is TGTGCCAGCAGCTCCTTGGGGCGGGGGGGCTCCTACAATGAGCAGTTCTTC.

The chain links TRBV27 to TRBJ2-2, with TRBD1 matching over 8 bases. The CDR3 contains 18 residues. CDR1 and CDR2 from the germline V gene are MNHEY and SMNVEV (reference sequence). Trimming cost V 6 bases and J 2 bases; bases outside gene matches: 14. As DNA, the CDR3 is TGTGCCAGCAGCGTACCCTCTTTGACAGGGGTCAACACCGGGGAGCTGTTTTTT. Encoded protein: CASSVPSLTGVNTGELFF.

This chain links TRBV13 with TRBJ2-2, with no clear D. The germline V gene encodes CDR1 PRHDT and CDR2 FYEKMQ (reference sequence). The ends were cut back, 1 base at V and 7 bases at J, with 10 bases in the middle. There are 14 residues in the CDR3. The CDR3 loop reads CASSLVLADGELFF. The CDR3 DNA is TGTGCCAGCAGCTTAGTTCTTGCGGACGGGGAGCTGTTTTTT. The variable domain in full, with the rest retrieved from reference TRBV13 and TRBJ2-2, is AAGVIQSPRHLIKEKRETATLKCYPIPRHDTVYWYQQGPGQDPQFLISFYEKMQSDKGSIPDRFSAQQFSDYHSELNMSSLELGDSALYFCASSLVLADGELFFGEGSRLTVL.

V usage is TRBV5-1 and J usage is TRBJ2-7; weak D call: TRBD2 (5 bases). Looked up from germline, CDR1 is SGHRS and CDR2 is YFSETQ. The CDR3 totals 16 residues. Trimming took 0 bases from V and 5 from J, leaving 18 bases between them. CDR3: CASSLAWGARADEQYF. The DNA for the CDR3 is TGCGCCAGCAGCTTGGCATGGGGAGCACGGGCGGACGAGCAGTACTTC. Looking up the rest from reference TRBV5-1 and TRBJ2-7 gives the full variable domain: KAGVTQTPRYLIKTRGQQVTLSCSPISGHRSVSWYQQTPGQGLQFLFEYFSETQRNKGNFPGRFSGRQFSNSRSEMNVSTLELGDSALYLCASSLAWGARADEQYFGPGTRLTVT.

The V gene is TRBV4-2, the J gene TRBJ2-2; 12 bases align to TRBD2. This CDR3 is built from 15 residues. Germline CDR1 LGHNA, CDR2 YNFKEQ. V lost 1 base, J lost 7 bases, and 1 base stayed unmatched. This CDR3 reads CASSQGTSGVGELFF. Here the CDR3 DNA reads TGTGCCAGCAGCCAAGGGACTAGCGGGGTCGGGGAGCTGTTTTTT.

The chain couples TRBV6-5 to TRBJ1-1; tentatively, D is TRBD1 (6 bases). Germline values: CDR1 MNHEY, CDR2 SVGAGI. V was cut by 6 bases and J by 1 base, with 9 bases left in between. CDR3 length: 13 residues. The CDR3 DNA sequence: TGTGCCAGCAGACGACAGGAGAACACTGAAGCTTTCTTT. It specifies CASRRQENTEAFF.

This rearrangement joins TRBV15 to TRBJ2-7; D perhaps matches TRBD2 (6 bases). V was clipped by 0 bases and J by 2 bases, with 17 bases between them. Germline V CDR1 and CDR2: LNHNV, YYDKDF (reference sequence). The CDR3 extends over 17 amino acids. The CDR3 coding sequence is TGTGCCACCAGCAGAGAAGGACTATCGGGTTTTCCCTACGAGCAGTACTTC. It encodes CATSREGLSGFPYEQYF.

The chain couples TRBV7-9 to TRBJ2-2, with 7 bases lining up with TRBD1. The CDR3 is made up of 16 amino acids. The ends lost 5 bases at V and 3 bases at J; junction bases unmatched: 9. Per germline, CDR1 SEHNR and CDR2 FQNEAQ (reference sequence). The CDR3 bases are TGTGCCAGCAGCACGACAGGGCGAGAGGACACCGGGGAGCTGTTTTTT. It translates to CASSTTGREDTGELFF.

The V gene is TRBV2, the J gene TRBJ2-7; TRBD1 matches 7 bases. Losses at the gene ends were 5 bases for V and 2 bases for J; bases not matched to a gene: 9. CDR3 length: 15 amino acids. Germline V gives CDR1 SNHLY, CDR2 FYNNEI. The CDR3 spells CASSRARQGAYEQYF. The CDR3 DNA reads TGTGCCAGCAGTAGAGCCCGGCAGGGGGCCTACGAGCAGTACTTC. Full variable domain (remainder filled in from reference TRBV2 and TRBJ2-7): EPEVTQTPSHQVTQMGQEVILRCVPISNHLYFYWYRQILGQKVEFLVSFYNNEISEKSEIFDDQFSVERPDGSNFTLKIRSTKLEDSAMYFCASSRARQGAYEQYFGPGTRLTVT.

The J gene is TRBJ2-3, the V gene TRBV30; D not certain. From germline, CDR1 is GTSNPN and CDR2 SVGIG (reference sequence). V was clipped by 5 bases and J by 3 bases, with 15 bases between them. This CDR3 comprises 14 residues. In DNA form, the CDR3 reads TGTGCCTGGGCTACTACCGGCCCTACAGATACGCAGTATTTT. Translating gives CAWATTGPTDTQYF.

V is TRBV4-1 and J is TRBJ2-7; TRBD1 aligns across 9 bases. Germline CDR1 reads MGHRA; CDR2 reads YSYEKL. J lost 4 bases, V lost 0 bases, and 1 base had no gene match. The CDR3 has 14 amino acids. The CDR3: CASSQEQGAYEQYF. The CDR3 DNA follows: TGCGCCAGCAGCCAAGAACAGGGGGCTTACGAGCAGTACTTC.

The chain employs TRBV19 and TRBJ2-1, with 9 nucleotides matching TRBD2. Germline loops: CDR1 LNHDA, CDR2 SQIVND (reference sequence). This CDR3 is built from 15 residues. V dropped 6 bases and J dropped 4; count of bases not matched to a gene: 7. CDR3 protein: CASSTALAGYNEQFF. The DNA for the CDR3 is TGTGCCAGTAGCACGGCTCTAGCGGGGTACAATGAGCAGTTCTTC.